The source of this TCR beta chain is a study of sequential checkpoint blockade in melanoma. Study context: Matched biopsies came pretreatment and at week 13 for some 22 patients.

The treatment was: randomized to nivolumab then ipilimumab (arm A) or the reverse (arm B). After removal of 2 bases from V and 15 bases from J, the junction contained 13 bases not matched to a gene. Germline V gives CDR1 MDHEN, CDR2 SYDVKM. The CDR3 has 14 residues. Measured with immunoSEQ multiplex PCR; TCRdb has only the in-frame clones, and not every one. This table has 10,000 to 15,000 clones, around 20% appearing once. The TCR was taken from a human donor with melanoma. This sample comprised tumor tissue (inferred from file names), obtained from a patient given nivolumab and ipilimumab in sequence. This chain links TRBV28 with TRBJ2-1, with 7 bases that match TRBD1. The CDR3 reads CASSLEARGRRLFF. The DNA of the CDR3 is TGTGCCAGCAGTTTAGAGGCGAGGGGGCGACGTCTGTTCTTC.